These 23 T cell receptor beta chains came from one sample sequenced in a study of early T cells in non-severe SARS-CoV-2 infection. In TCRdb, the 5' RACE reads were re-called with MiXCR into one record per CDR3 protein. The data show tens of thousands of distinct CDR3 sequences, about 10% seen once. Sequencing was performed on whole blood. The source of these receptors is an adult who was a healthcare worker with PCR-confirmed SARS-CoV-2 infection or an uninfected control (not recorded which).

This clonotype has at least ten counts. One end of the junction varies from germline; a read error may be responsible. The chain couples TRBV4-3 to TRBJ2-5, with TRBD1 matching over 7 bases. The CDR3 runs 15 residues. The germline CDR1 and CDR2 sequences are LGHNA and YSLEER. This chain's CDR3 is CASSQGDSNQETKYF. CDR3 coding DNA: TGCGCCAGCAGCCAAGGGGACAGCAACCAAGAGACCAAGTACTTC.

This clonotype was found many times. The chain combines TRBV19 with TRBJ1-5; D remains unclear. The CDR3 is 15 residues long. Between the trimmed V and J ends, which lost 0 bases and 4 bases, there was a span of 10 bases. Germline CDR1 LNHDA, CDR2 SQIVND (reference sequence). CDR3 sequence (DNA): TGTGCCAGTAGTATAGAGGGAGCTTGGAATCAGCCCCAGCATTTT. Translating gives CASSIEGAWNQPQHF.

V and J are TRBV5-1 and TRBJ1-3; 9 bases line up with TRBD1. V gave up 4 bases and J gave up 3 bases; unmatched junction bases: 5. This CDR3 spans 15 amino acids. Germline lookup yields CDR1 SGHRS and CDR2 YFSETQ. CDR3 loop: CASSPGTGYGNTIYF. As DNA, the CDR3 is TGCGCCAGCAGCCCGGGGACAGGGTATGGAAACACCATATATTTT.

This clonotype has just a few counts. The chain couples TRBV6-2 or TRBV6-3 to TRBJ2-2, with 7 bases fitting TRBD2. The germline gives CDR1 MNHEY, CDR2 SVGEGT. CDR3 length: 16 amino acids. After removal of 2 bases from V and 2 bases from J, the junction contained 5 bases not matched to a gene. Written as DNA, the CDR3 is TGTGCCAGCAGTTACGATCTAGCGGTCAACACCGGGGAGCTGTTTTTT. Translation gives CASSYDLAVNTGELFF.

This clonotype was detected many times. This CDR3 is CASSQAHSGSTEAFF. The DNA of the CDR3 is TGCGCCAGCAGCCAAGCACATTCAGGTAGCACTGAAGCTTTCTTT. The chain combines TRBV4-3 with TRBJ1-1; no clear D. The CDR3 loop spans 15 amino acids. Trimming shortened V by 1 base and J by 4 bases, and 13 bases separated the two germline ends. The germline V gene has CDR1 LGHNA and CDR2 YSLEER.

Concerning this clonotype itself: A much larger clone differs from this one at a single base, so this may be a read error. V and J are TRBV27 and TRBJ2-1; TRBD2 aligns across 7 bases. V dropped 8 bases and J dropped 6; count of bases not matched to a gene: 10. The germline V gene encodes CDR1 MNHEY and CDR2 SMNVEV (reference sequence). CDR3 length: 14 residues. CDR3 region: CASDLPLAVNEQFF. The CDR3, as DNA: TGTGCCAGCGACCTCCCGCTAGCGGTCAATGAGCAGTTCTTC.

This clonotype was picked up a small number of times. The V and J genes are TRBV2 and TRBJ1-1; D is unclear. From germline, CDR1 is SNHLY and CDR2 FYNNEI. This CDR3 is 12 amino acids long. V was clipped by 3 bases and J by 0 bases, with 2 bases between them. The CDR3 DNA reads as TGTGCCAGCAGTGATCTGAACACTGAAGCTTTCTTT. Encoded protein: CASSDLNTEAFF.

Only a few counts were recorded for this clonotype. J is TRBJ1-2 and V is TRBV19; D is perhaps TRBD1 (5 bases). V dropped 5 bases and J dropped 8 bases, with 15 bases sitting between them. This CDR3 has 13 residues. CDR1 and CDR2 (germline): LNHDA, SQIVND (reference sequence). CDR3 sequence reads: CASSPWTSFGYTF. The CDR3 coding sequence is TGTGCCAGTAGTCCCTGGACAAGCTTCGGCTACACCTTC.

This clonotype has a count of ten or more. The gene calls are TRBV20-1 and TRBJ2-3, with TRBD2 identical over 10 bases. V lost 1 base and J lost 4; bases outside the gene matches: 5. CDR3 length equals 15 residues. Germline V gene data show CDR1 as DFQATT and CDR2 as SNEGSKA (reference sequence). CDR3 nucleotides: TGCAGTGCTAGAGTAGCGGGAGGAGGCGCAGATACGCAGTATTTT. It translates to CSARVAGGGADTQYF.

The chain couples TRBV3-1 to TRBJ2-7; no reliable D call. The germline V and J ends were trimmed by 1 base and 0 bases, with 7 bases remaining between them. CDR3 length equals 14 residues. Germline V CDR1 and CDR2: LGHDT, YNNKEL (reference sequence). CDR3 in DNA: TGTGCCAGCAGCCAAGCCGGTACCTCCTACGAGCAGTACTTC. Translating gives CASSQAGTSYEQYF.

This chain uses TRBV11-1 with TRBJ2-7, with D maybe TRBD2 (5 bases). Germline CDR1 and CDR2: SGHAT and FQDESV (reference sequence). With 2 bases removed from V and 4 bases from J, the gap between germline ends came to 9 bases. The CDR3 is 13 amino acids. CDR3 in amino acids: CASSLRDRYEQYF. The CDR3 DNA follows: TGTGCCAGCAGCTTACGGGATCGTTACGAGCAGTACTTC.

The V and J genes are TRBV6-1 and TRBJ2-4; the match to TRBD2 covers 7 bases. V shed 6 bases, J shed 1 base, and the junction held 3 bases outside the gene matches. CDR1 is MNHNS and CDR2 is SASEGT in the germline V gene. The CDR3 runs to 14 residues. The CDR3 loop is CASSPGGAKNIQYF. Here the CDR3 DNA reads TGTGCCAGCAGCCCCGGGGGGGCCAAAAACATTCAGTACTTC.

This clonotype is medium-sized. This CDR3 is CASGFQPQHF. CDR3 nucleotide sequence: TGTGCCAGCGGGTTTCAGCCCCAGCATTTT. This sequence joins TRBV6-2 or TRBV6-3 and TRBJ1-5, with D unclear. Germline V gene data show CDR1 as MNHEY and CDR2 as SVGEGT. CDR3 size: 10 residues. V shed 8 bases and J shed 6 bases, with 5 bases lying between them.

This clonotype has at least ten counts. V is TRBV19 and J is TRBJ2-3, with 7 bases aligning to TRBD2. With V trimmed by 7 bases and J by 5 bases, 15 bases remained unmatched. CDR1 and CDR2 (germline): LNHDA, SQIVND (reference sequence). This CDR3 is built from 16 residues. The CDR3: CASTDRRGLAVDTQYF. DNA for the CDR3: TGTGCCAGTACCGATAGGCGGGGTCTAGCGGTAGATACGCAGTATTTT.

The chain joins TRBV28 to TRBJ1-2; no reliable D call. V dropped 8 bases and J dropped 4 bases, with 8 bases sitting between them. CDR3 length: 11 residues. Germline values: CDR1 MDHEN, CDR2 SYDVKM. Here the CDR3 reads CASAHTYGYTF. The CDR3, as DNA: TGTGCCAGCGCTCATACCTATGGCTACACCTTC.

This clonotype occurred a few times. This chain links TRBV20-1 with TRBJ1-1, with D maybe TRBD1 (5 bases). Germline lookup yields CDR1 DFQATT and CDR2 SNEGSKA (reference sequence). CDR3 size: 14 residues. V was pared by 1 base and J by 3 bases, with 12 bases between. CDR3 loop: CSARGRLGHTEAFF. CDR3 nucleotides: TGCAGTGCTAGAGGTCGCCTGGGGCACACTGAAGCTTTCTTT.

The chain uses TRBV27 and TRBJ1-4, with D unclear. Trimming took off 7 bases at V and 8 bases at J, with 17 bases between the two ends. Per the germline V gene, CDR1 is MNHEY and CDR2 is SMNVEV (reference sequence). The CDR3 contains 14 residues. In DNA form, the CDR3 reads TGTGCCAGCACCTCAACACTGGGGTGGGAAAAACTGTTTTTT. This codes for CASTSTLGWEKLFF.

This clonotype was observed many times. V gene TRBV7-9 combines with J gene TRBJ2-5, with D unresolved. The CDR3 has 13 residues. The V gene's germline CDR1 is SEHNR and CDR2 FQNEAQ (reference sequence). The V end was cut by 3 bases, the J end by 4 bases, with 9 bases between. As DNA, the CDR3 is TGTGCCAGCAGCTTGGCTGCCACAGAGACCCAGTACTTC. Translated, it gives CASSLAATETQYF. Based on the CDR3 plus reference TRBV7-9 and TRBJ2-5, the full variable domain is DTGVSQNPRHKITKRGQNVTFRCDPISEHNRLYWYRQTLGQGPEFLTYFQNEAQLEKSRLLSDRFSAERPKGSFSTLEIQRTEQGDSAMYLCASSLAATETQYFGPGTRLLVL.

The chain joins TRBV29-1 to TRBJ2-7; TRBD2 aligns across 7 bases. Germline CDR1 reads SQVTM; CDR2 reads ANQGSEA. V was clipped by 3 bases and J by 5 bases; unmatched bases: 4. The CDR3 totals 12 residues. CDR3 DNA sequence: TGCAGCGTTGAGGGAGGGAGGCACGAGCAGTACTTC. Translating gives CSVEGGRHEQYF.

The rearrangement uses TRBV5-6 and TRBJ1-3, with 7 bases that match TRBD1. Germline V gene lookup returns CDR1 SGHDT and CDR2 YYEEEE. With 4 bases clipped from V and 0 bases from J, the junction kept 16 bases outside the gene matches. This CDR3 comprises 19 residues. This chain's CDR3 is CASSPHPGTELFSGNTIYF. Here the CDR3 DNA reads TGTGCCAGCAGCCCACACCCCGGGACAGAATTATTCTCTGGAAACACCATATATTTT.

V usage is TRBV5-1 and J usage is TRBJ2-7; tentatively, D is TRBD1 (5 bases). The ends were cut back, 4 bases at V and 2 bases at J, with 10 bases in the middle. The CDR3 runs 13 residues. Germline V gene lookup returns CDR1 SGHRS and CDR2 YFSETQ. Here the CDR3 reads CASSLDSPYEQYF. The CDR3 DNA reads as TGCGCCAGCAGCCTAGACAGCCCCTACGAGCAGTACTTC.

This clonotype was seen at least ten times. This rearrangement joins TRBV20-1 to TRBJ2-3, with TRBD2 matching 10 bases. The CDR3 covers 14 residues. Germline V gene lookup returns CDR1 DFQATT and CDR2 SNEGSKA (reference sequence). Trimming cost V 6 bases and J 2 bases; bases outside gene matches: 5. CDR3 loop: CSASLAGFTDTQYF. Here the CDR3 DNA reads TGCAGTGCCTCACTAGCGGGGTTCACAGATACGCAGTATTTT.

This clonotype was counted ten times or more. CDR3 sequence reads: CASSLDRPQTGAYEQYF. The CDR3 region has the DNA TGTGCCAGCAGCTTAGATCGCCCCCAGACAGGGGCCTACGAGCAGTACTTC. V usage is TRBV11-2 and J usage is TRBJ2-7, with 8 positions matching TRBD1. V was pared by 0 bases and J by 2 bases, with 9 bases of the junction left unmatched. The length of the CDR3 is 17 residues. The V gene's germline CDR1 is SGHAT and CDR2 FQNNGV.